Described below is a single T cell receptor beta chain sequence and its context. This clone was found a few times. There is no known antigen for this receptor. Base qualities are not recorded, but no much larger clone differs from it by a single base. Enrolling through a virtual design, the prospective study's participants ranged in age from roughly 18 to 89 years and lived across roughly 23 United States geographic areas. To assign participants to cohorts, the prospective study relied on clinical history that participants themselves reported in a screening survey and a study questionnaire. Recovered participants in ImmuneRACE Cohort 3 were defined by two consecutive negative NP/OP PCR tests, clearance by a healthcare professional, or resolution of symptoms. In the prospective study, whole blood, serum and a nasopharyngeal or oropharyngeal swab were collected from each participant by mobile phlebotomists. Over an approximately 2-month period, participants in the prospective study had the option of providing additional blood draws and questionnaires. Before DNA extraction, blood samples from the prospective study were shipped at room temperature or frozen.

From the cysteine up to the phenylalanine, the CDR3 has a length of 16 residues. Only the CDR3 part of the read is kept: 48 bases, read in frame from the first base. The junction shows trimming of 5 bases on V and 0 bases on J, plus 13 bases between the germline ends. For CDR1 and CDR2, the germline V gene lists MDHEN and SYDVKM. TCRbeta CDR3 regions were amplified from genomic DNA using the immunoSEQ Assay, a bias-controlled multiplex PCR. The source study handled its data this way. Within the assay, amplification of reference gene primers was used to estimate how many nucleated cells each sample contained. Sequence reads were collapsed and filtered to measure the absolute abundance of every unique TCRbeta CDR3 rearrangement. For each sample, productive Simpson clonality was calculated by taking the square root of Simpson's diversity index across productive rearrangements. TCRdb carries this immuneACCESS record with in-frame sequences only. Its versions omit some clonotypes, under half of them owing to an unresolved V gene in the studies checked, with the rest unexplained. V, J and clone size derive from that table, while D and trimming were established from the DNA sequence. A total of hundreds of thousands of clones appear in this sample, 75% to 90% of them only once. Roughly 8.3% of the sample belongs to the ten largest clones.

The data originate from a study of blood T cell repertoires in COVID-19 (dated by TCRdb to the early 2020s). About the full investigation: The collaborator samples originated in the United States, Italy and Spain and spanned the acute and convalescent phases of COVID-19. The material from the prospective study consisted of cDNA or gDNA derived from T cells, B-cell-depleted T cells, or PBMCs. Deeply sampled blood TCRbeta repertoires from subjects exposed to, actively infected with, or recovered from COVID-19 were included in the dataset. The repertoires were made available in a free public database intended to serve as a resource for research on the immune response to SARS-CoV-2. The samples were drawn from two sources: the first 160 participants of the ongoing ImmuneRACE study, and 1,254 subjects contributed by 6 global collaborators. A de-identified subject ID, COVID-19 status, age in years and sex were almost always included in the sample metadata. Where available, HLA class I and class II types were taken from metadata supplied by the sample provider and were not determined by assay-based typing. What the work shows at the level of the full study, not this receptor alone: Clinical and demographic metadata were provided uncurated, with the amount varying by source and participant.

Sequenced sample: PBMCs or T cells enriched from blood (not recorded which). The chain is encoded by TRBV28 joined to TRBJ2-2; 5 matching bases give a weak D call of TRBD2. This sequence was found in a man aged 35 to 55 who had recovered from COVID-19. The sequence in DNA is TGTGCCAGCAGTCGGTCCTTCGGGGCGAACACCGGGGAGCTGTTTTTT. It is translated as CASSRSFGANTGELFF.